The clone carrying this T cell receptor beta chain was recorded at least ten times. The sample belongs to a study of human T cells and chemical hapten exposure. Across the study: Alopecia areata, totalis or universalis affected patients who were mostly female.

The CDR3 is 15 amino acids. V lost 0 bases, J lost 0 bases, and 11 bases lay in between. Per the germline V gene, CDR1 is DFQATT and CDR2 is SNEGSKA (reference sequence). TCRdb analysed the RACE reads with MiXCR anew, one entry per CDR3 protein. The table includes tens of thousands of distinct CDR3 sequences, approximately 6.7% detected once. Time point of the sample: pre-sensitization, week 0. Stated treatment: therapeutic diphenylcyclopropenone sensitization with weekly scalp DPC. The chain joins TRBV20-1 to TRBJ1-1; possibly TRBD1 for D (5 bases). This TCR was recovered from a woman aged 25 to 45 with alopecia areata. Some clones in this sample may be carry-over from other donors' samples. The source was whole blood, collected in connection with sensitization to the hapten diphenylcyclopropenone (DPC). CDR3 in amino acids: CSARDRRGVNTEAFF. The CDR3 DNA reads TGCAGTGCTAGAGACAGACGAGGGGTGAACACTGAAGCTTTCTTT.